The 12 T cell receptor beta chains below all came from one sample that was sequenced in a study of cytomegalovirus exposure and HLA in healthy donors. The PCR made use of 60 Vbeta and 13 Jbeta primers. Data came from immunoSEQ multiplex PCR; TCRdb stores just in-frame clones and leaves some out. This sample has over 150,000 clones, with over 65% found just once. Sequences were obtained from PBMCs. These receptors originate from a woman in her twenties or thirties in good health and CMV-seropositive.

This chain connects TRBV5-5 to TRBJ1-2; weak D call: TRBD1 (5 bases). The CDR3 is 15 residues long. The germline CDR1 and CDR2 sequences are SGHKS and YYEKEE (reference sequence). V gave up 0 bases and J gave up 2 bases, with 11 bases separating them. The CDR3 spells CASSLDWAGNYGYTF. The CDR3 DNA sequence: TGTGCCAGCAGCTTGGATTGGGCAGGGAACTATGGCTACACCTTC.

The chain links TRBV6-6 to TRBJ1-5; no firm D call. Trimming removed 0 bases from V and 1 base from J, with 4 bases in between. The CDR3 has 14 residues. Germline CDR1 is MNHNY and CDR2 is SVGAGI (reference sequence). The CDR3 DNA reads TGTGCCAGCAGTTACTCCGGGAGCAATCAGCCCCAGCATTTT. This codes for CASSYSGSNQPQHF.

The V gene is TRBV5-1, the J gene TRBJ2-7, with D maybe TRBD2 (6 bases). V was trimmed by 2 bases and J by 7 bases, leaving 19 bases between them. CDR1 and CDR2 from the germline V gene are SGHRS and YFSETQ. This CDR3 comprises 15 residues. The CDR3 spells CASSFTSTSLREQYF. CDR3 sequence (DNA): TGCGCCAGCAGCTTTACATCGACTAGTCTAAGGGAGCAGTACTTC.

This clone has just a few counts. The chain combines TRBV27 with TRBJ2-5; possibly TRBD2 for D (6 bases). CDR1 and CDR2 (germline): MNHEY, SMNVEV (reference sequence). CDR3 length: 14 residues. Trimming left V 3 bases short and J 3 bases short, with 11 bases between. As DNA, the CDR3 is TGTGCCAGCAGTTTCTATGGGGAGGAAGAGACCCAGTACTTC. It translates to CASSFYGEEETQYF.

The chain is built from TRBV19 and TRBJ1-1; D is uncertain. This CDR3 has 15 residues. V was trimmed by 4 bases and J by 5 bases, leaving 17 bases between them. The germline V gene encodes CDR1 LNHDA and CDR2 SQIVND (reference sequence). The CDR3 DNA follows: TGTGCCAGTAGTACCGGGTCAGTTTCGGTGACTGAAGCTTTCTTT. Amino acid sequence: CASSTGSVSVTEAFF.

The count of this clone is one. V and J are TRBV14 and TRBJ1-3; the D gene is possibly TRBD1 (5 bases). The V end lost 1 base, the J end lost 1 base, and 5 bases lay between the germline ends. CDR3 size: 14 residues. From germline, CDR1 is SGHDN and CDR2 FVKESK. CDR3 in amino acids: CASSQAGSGNTIYF. The CDR3 nucleotides read TGTGCCAGCAGCCAAGCAGGGTCTGGAAACACCATATATTTT.

The rearrangement links TRBV6-1 to TRBJ1-2, with 10 bases aligning to TRBD1. Germline V gene sequence: CDR1 MNHNS, CDR2 SASEGT. The CDR3 is 15 residues long. V was pared by 3 bases and J by 4 bases, with 5 bases of the junction left unmatched. CDR3 sequence: CASSDGQGDLYGYTF. CDR3 coding DNA: TGTGCCAGCAGTGATGGACAGGGGGACCTCTATGGCTACACCTTC.

The chain links TRBV6-5 to TRBJ2-7; 7 bases are shared with TRBD2. Germline loops: CDR1 MNHEY, CDR2 SVGAGI. Trimming cost V 6 bases and J 0 bases; bases outside gene matches: 5. The CDR3 consists of 14 residues. The CDR3 nucleotides read TGTGCCAGCAGACTAGCGAGAAGCTCCTACGAGCAGTACTTC. Protein: CASRLARSSYEQYF.

This clone showed up just a few times. The rearrangement uses TRBV30 and TRBJ2-7; the D is unclear. This CDR3 region has 13 residues. CDR1 and CDR2 from the germline V gene are GTSNPN and SVGIG (reference sequence). Trimming shortened V by 1 base and J by 4 bases, and 11 bases separated the two germline ends. CDR3 protein: CAWSGLDGYEQYF. Here the CDR3 DNA reads TGTGCCTGGAGTGGGCTAGACGGGTACGAGCAGTACTTC.

CDR3: CASSPLGALNEKLFF. CDR3 nucleotide sequence: TGCGCCAGCAGCCCGTTGGGGGCGCTGAATGAAAAACTGTTTTTT. The chain combines TRBV4-3 with TRBJ1-4, with D perhaps matching TRBD1 (6 bases). Germline CDR1 LGHNA, CDR2 YSLEER. This CDR3 has 15 residues. Trimming removed 4 bases at V and 5 bases at J, with 14 bases between.

The J gene is TRBJ1-2, the V gene TRBV29-1; 7 nucleotides line up with TRBD1. Unmatched junction bases numbered 9, after V lost 3 bases and J lost 2 bases. Germline CDR1 reads SQVTM; CDR2 reads ANQGSEA. This CDR3 contains 15 residues. This CDR3 reads CSVEVTGITNYGYTF. CDR3 DNA sequence: TGCAGCGTTGAGGTGACAGGGATAACGAACTATGGCTACACCTTC.

The rearrangement joins TRBV2 to TRBJ2-4, with D possibly TRBD2 on 6 matching bases. CDR3 length equals 15 residues. V gave up 4 bases and J gave up 0 bases, with 10 bases separating them. Germline CDR1 reads SNHLY; CDR2 reads FYNNEI. The CDR3 bases are TGTGCCAGCAGTGTGGAGGGCCTAGCCAAAAACATTCAGTACTTC. Its protein product is CASSVEGLAKNIQYF.